The sample holds a few counts of the clone carrying this T cell receptor (beta chain). The antigen remains unidentified. This record comes from a study of T cells after yellow fever vaccination. Study-level background: Fractions containing few cells were prepared with SMART-Seq v4 Ultra Low Input.

Study-level points and caveats: Detected again after the booster were most primary-vaccination clones, at about 96% CD4 and about 90% CD8. Abundant clonotypes from the bulk population could contaminate FACS-sorted repertoires.

This CDR3 is 15 amino acids long. Per germline, CDR1 MGHDK and CDR2 SYGVNS. Trimming stripped 5 bases from V and 5 bases from J, with 16 bases between. A 5'RACE template-switching step, the method used to make TCR cDNA, added a universal primer site and UMIs. TCRdb recomputed calls from the 5' RACE reads with MiXCR, one row per CDR3 protein. This table holds around 340,000 distinct CDR3 sequences, about 12% found once. The TCR was taken from a man aged 18 to 35 who received the YFV17D yellow fever vaccine. Sequencing was performed on CD4+ T cells sorted from PBMCs, taken 15 days after the yellow fever booster vaccination. The chain joins TRBV25-1 to TRBJ2-4; D might be TRBD1 (6 bases). The CDR3 loop is CASSYLQGNQNIQYF. The CDR3, as DNA: TGTGCCAGCAGTTACCTACAGGGTAATCAAAACATTCAGTACTTC.